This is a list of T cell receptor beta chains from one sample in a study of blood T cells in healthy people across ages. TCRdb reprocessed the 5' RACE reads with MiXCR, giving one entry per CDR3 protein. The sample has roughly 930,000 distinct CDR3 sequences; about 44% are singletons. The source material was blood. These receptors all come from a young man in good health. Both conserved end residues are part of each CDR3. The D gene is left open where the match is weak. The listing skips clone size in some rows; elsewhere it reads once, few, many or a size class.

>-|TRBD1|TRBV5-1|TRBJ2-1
TGCGCCAGCAGCCCTCGTGGGGGACAGGGATACAATGAGCAGTTCTTC
CASSPRGGQGYNEQFF
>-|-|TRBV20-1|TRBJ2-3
TGCAGTGCTCTTCAGGGGGGGGCCACAGATACGCAGTATTTT
CSALQGGATDTQYF
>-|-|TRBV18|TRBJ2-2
TGTGCCAGCTCACCGAACAGCAACACCGGGGAGCTGTTTTTT
CASSPNSNTGELFF
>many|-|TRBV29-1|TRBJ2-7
TGCAGCGTTGATAGGGATTACGAGCAGTACTTC
CSVDRDYEQYF
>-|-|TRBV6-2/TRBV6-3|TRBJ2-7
TGTGCCAGCAGTTACGAGAGGGCCTCCTACGAGCAGTACTTC
CASSYERASYEQYF
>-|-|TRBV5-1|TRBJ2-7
TGCGCCAGCAGCTTGGTTCCGACTCAGGGTGTATACGAGCAGTACTTC
CASSLVPTQGVYEQYF
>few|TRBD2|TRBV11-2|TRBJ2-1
TGTGCCAGCAGCCTAACGACTTACCCAGCGGGGGGGCTCAATGAGCAGTTCTTC
CASSLTTYPAGGLNEQFF
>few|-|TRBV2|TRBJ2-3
TGTGCCAGCAGTGAAGGCAGGGGTGCAGATACGCAGTATTTT
CASSEGRGADTQYF
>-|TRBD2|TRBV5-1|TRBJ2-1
TGCACCAGCAGCTTGCCGCTAGCGGGGGGGCGGGAAAATGAGCAGTTCTTC
CTSSLPLAGGRENEQFF
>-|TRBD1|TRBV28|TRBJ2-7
TGTGCCAGCAGTTCCGGACAGGGAAACTCTTACGAGCAGTACTTC
CASSSGQGNSYEQYF
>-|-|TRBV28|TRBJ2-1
TGTGCCAGCAGACCGCCGACAGGAATCAATGACCAGTTCTTC
CASRPPTGINDQFF
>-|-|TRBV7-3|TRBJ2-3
TGTGCCAGCAGCACAGGGCGGGGGACTAGCACAGATACGCAGTATTTT
CASSTGRGTSTDTQYF
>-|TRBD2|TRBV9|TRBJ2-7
TGTGCCAGCAGCGTCGCCGGGACTAGCGGCTACGAGCAGTACTTC
CASSVAGTSGYEQYF
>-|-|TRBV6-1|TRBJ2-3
TGTGCCAGCAGTGAAGCCCTCACGGCAGATACGCAGTATTTT
CASSEALTADTQYF